Listed below are T cell receptor beta chains from one sample, sequenced in a study of shared clonotypes between healthy human individuals. Clones were read by immunoSEQ multiplex PCR, and TCRdb kept only the in-frame ones, dropping some. The sample yields 2 million to 2.5 million clones, approximately 94% seen once. Sequencing was done on a sample of naive CD4+ T cells from PBMCs. These receptors all stem from a man between 18 and 35 years old in good health. Some clones in this sample may be carry-over from other donors' samples. The CDR3 runs from the conserved cysteine through the conserved F or W. D genes are given only for firm matches. Rows may omit the clone size; those that give it use once, few, many or a size class.

CDR3 DNA: TGTGCCAGCAGCGTAGTTATTTCAGATACGCAGTATTTT; CDR3 protein: CASSVVISDTQYF; V gene: TRBV9; clone size: .; D gene: .; J gene: TRBJ2-3
CDR3 DNA: TGTGCCAGCAGGCGGACTAGCGGGAATGTTTACGAGCAGTACTTC; CDR3 protein: CASRRTSGNVYEQYF; V gene: TRBV6-5; clone size: .; D gene: TRBD2; J gene: TRBJ2-7
CDR3 DNA: TGTGCCATCAGTGAGGCGGGAGGGCGTTATCAGTACTTC; CDR3 protein: CAISEAGGRYQYF; V gene: TRBV10-3; clone size: .; D gene: TRBD2; J gene: TRBJ2-4
CDR3 DNA: TGTGCCAGCTCACCAAGACAGCTACTAGCCCACCCGGCGGGGGAGCTGTTTTTT; CDR3 protein: CASSPRQLLAHPAGELFF; V gene: TRBV18; clone size: .; D gene: .; J gene: TRBJ2-2
CDR3 DNA: TGTGCCAGCAGCTTGGGCAGCGGTCAGGGGGGCGATGAGCAGTTCTTC; CDR3 protein: CASSLGSGQGGDEQFF; V gene: TRBV5-4; clone size: .; D gene: .; J gene: TRBJ2-1
CDR3 DNA: TGCAGCGCCCGGCAGGGGGCAGGACAAGAGACCCAGTACTTC; CDR3 protein: CSARQGAGQETQYF; V gene: TRBV29-1; clone size: .; D gene: TRBD1; J gene: TRBJ2-5
CDR3 DNA: TGTGCCAGCAGCTTGGCAGGGACTAGCGGGACGAGACGGGATGAGCAGTTCTTC; CDR3 protein: CASSLAGTSGTRRDEQFF; V gene: TRBV5-8; clone size: .; D gene: TRBD2; J gene: TRBJ2-1
CDR3 DNA: TGTGCCACCAGCGAAGGGGCTGGTGGAAATGAGCAGTTCTTC; CDR3 protein: CATSEGAGGNEQFF; V gene: TRBV15; clone size: .; D gene: .; J gene: TRBJ2-1
CDR3 DNA: TGTGCCAGCACCGCGAGGACTAATGAAAAACTGTTTTTT; CDR3 protein: CASTARTNEKLFF; V gene: TRBV2; clone size: .; D gene: .; J gene: TRBJ1-4
CDR3 DNA: TGCAGTGCTAGTCCAGGCAATGAGCAGTTCTTC; CDR3 protein: CSASPGNEQFF; V gene: TRBV20-1; clone size: .; D gene: .; J gene: TRBJ2-1
CDR3 DNA: TGTGCCATCAGTGATCCCGGGACTAGCGAGAGCTCCTACGAGCAGTACTTC; CDR3 protein: CAISDPGTSESSYEQYF; V gene: TRBV10-3; clone size: few; D gene: TRBD2; J gene: TRBJ2-7
CDR3 DNA: TGTGCCAGCAGCGCCGGGCTAGCCTCCGCCTACGAGCAGTACTTC; CDR3 protein: CASSAGLASAYEQYF; V gene: TRBV9; clone size: .; D gene: .; J gene: TRBJ2-7
CDR3 DNA: TGTGCCAGCAGCCGAGGAGGGGCAGAGACCCAGTACTTC; CDR3 protein: CASSRGGAETQYF; V gene: TRBV7-3; clone size: .; D gene: .; J gene: TRBJ2-5
CDR3 DNA: TGTGCCAGCAGCTTAAGGCAGGGTAGTGGGGAGCTGTTTTTT; CDR3 protein: CASSLRQGSGELFF; V gene: TRBV7-3; clone size: .; D gene: .; J gene: TRBJ2-2
CDR3 DNA: TGTGCCAGCAGCACCCTAGCGGGAAGGATGGATGAGCAGTTCTTC; CDR3 protein: CASSTLAGRMDEQFF; V gene: TRBV28; clone size: .; D gene: TRBD2; J gene: TRBJ2-1
CDR3 DNA: TGCGCCAGCAGTCGGCAGGGCGCGAGCAATCAGCCCCAGCATTTT; CDR3 protein: CASSRQGASNQPQHF; V gene: TRBV10-2; clone size: .; D gene: .; J gene: TRBJ1-5
CDR3 DNA: TGTGCCAGCACCCCCGGACTTAACAATGAGCAGTTCTTC; CDR3 protein: CASTPGLNNEQFF; V gene: TRBV2; clone size: .; D gene: .; J gene: TRBJ2-1
CDR3 DNA: TGCGCCAGCAGCTTCACACCCTCGGGACAGGGGTTTGAAAAACTGTTTTTT; CDR3 protein: CASSFTPSGQGFEKLFF; V gene: TRBV5-1; clone size: .; D gene: TRBD1; J gene: TRBJ1-4
CDR3 DNA: TGCGCCAGCAGCTTGGGAGACAGGACCTACGAGCAGTACTTC; CDR3 protein: CASSLGDRTYEQYF; V gene: TRBV5-1; clone size: once; D gene: .; J gene: TRBJ2-7
CDR3 DNA: TGTGCCTGGAGTGTCCGCCCATCCGGGAGAAGGCGCAATCAGCCCCAGCATTTT; CDR3 protein: CAWSVRPSGRRRNQPQHF; V gene: TRBV30; clone size: .; D gene: .; J gene: TRBJ1-5
CDR3 DNA: TGTGCCAGCAGCCCGACAGGGATGGATGGCTACACCTTC; CDR3 protein: CASSPTGMDGYTF; V gene: TRBV5-4; clone size: .; D gene: TRBD1; J gene: TRBJ1-2
CDR3 DNA: TGTGCCAGCAACGCGGCCGGGTCCTCCTACGAGCAGTACTTC; CDR3 protein: CASNAAGSSYEQYF; V gene: TRBV7-9; clone size: .; D gene: .; J gene: TRBJ2-7
CDR3 DNA: TGCGCCAGCAGCTTGGCGGGGACAACCCTCTCCTACGAGCAGTACTTC; CDR3 protein: CASSLAGTTLSYEQYF; V gene: TRBV5-1; clone size: .; D gene: .; J gene: TRBJ2-7
CDR3 DNA: TGTGCCAGCAGCCAGGACACATTCGAGCAGTACTTC; CDR3 protein: CASSQDTFEQYF; V gene: TRBV6-5; clone size: once; D gene: .; J gene: TRBJ2-7
CDR3 DNA: TGTGCCTGGAGTGTATTGGCCGATACGCAGTATTTT; CDR3 protein: CAWSVLADTQYF; V gene: TRBV30; clone size: .; D gene: .; J gene: TRBJ2-3
CDR3 DNA: TGTGCCAGCAGTGGGACAGAAAATCAGCCCCAGCATTTT; CDR3 protein: CASSGTENQPQHF; V gene: TRBV25-1; clone size: .; D gene: .; J gene: TRBJ1-5
CDR3 DNA: TGTGCCAGTAGTATCACCGGGACAGGGAAGGAAAAACTGTTTTTT; CDR3 protein: CASSITGTGKEKLFF; V gene: TRBV19; clone size: .; D gene: TRBD1; J gene: TRBJ1-4
CDR3 DNA: TGTGCCAGCAGCGTAGACCCCCGTGCTACCTACAATGAGCAGTTCTTC; CDR3 protein: CASSVDPRATYNEQFF; V gene: TRBV9; clone size: .; D gene: .; J gene: TRBJ2-1
CDR3 DNA: TGCAGCGTTCAAATTCAAGCGGGAGGGCCCTTGTATGAGCAGTTCTTC; CDR3 protein: CSVQIQAGGPLYEQFF; V gene: TRBV29-1; clone size: .; D gene: TRBD2; J gene: TRBJ2-1